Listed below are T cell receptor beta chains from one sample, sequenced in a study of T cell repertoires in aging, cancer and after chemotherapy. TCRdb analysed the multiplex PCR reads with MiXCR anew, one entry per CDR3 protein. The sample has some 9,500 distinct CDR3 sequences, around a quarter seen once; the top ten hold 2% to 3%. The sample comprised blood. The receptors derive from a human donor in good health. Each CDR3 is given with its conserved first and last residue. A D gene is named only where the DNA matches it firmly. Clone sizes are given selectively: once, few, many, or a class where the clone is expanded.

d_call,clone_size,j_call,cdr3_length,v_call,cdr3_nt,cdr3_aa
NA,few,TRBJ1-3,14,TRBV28,TGTGCCAGCAGTCGAGGGGAGGCTGGAAACACCATATATTTT,CASSRGEAGNTIYF
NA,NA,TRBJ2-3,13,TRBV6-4,TGTGCCAGCAGTGACGGGGACACAGATACGCAGTATTTT,CASSDGDTDTQYF
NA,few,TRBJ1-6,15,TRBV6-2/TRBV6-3,TGTGCCAGCAGTTACTCCGGGACAATGAATTCACCCCTCCACTTT,CASSYSGTMNSPLHF
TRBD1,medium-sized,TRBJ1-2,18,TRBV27,TGTGCCAGCAGTTTCCGGGTACCCAGGGACAGGGGTAACTATGGCTACACCTTC,CASSFRVPRDRGNYGYTF
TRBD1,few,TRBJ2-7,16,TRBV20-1,TGCAGTGCTAGAGAACCGGGACAGGGGATTCAATACGAGCAGTACTTC,CSAREPGQGIQYEQYF
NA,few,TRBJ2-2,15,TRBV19,TGTGCCAGTATGACGGGGCAGACTAACACCGGGGAGCTGTTTTTT,CASMTGQTNTGELFF
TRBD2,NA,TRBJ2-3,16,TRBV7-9,TGTGCCAGCAGCCACTGGACTAGCGGCCTCAGAGATACGCAGTATTTT,CASSHWTSGLRDTQYF
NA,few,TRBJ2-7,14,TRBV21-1,TGTGCCAGCAGCAAAGAGGCAGGGAGGTACGAGCAGTACTTC,CASSKEAGRYEQYF
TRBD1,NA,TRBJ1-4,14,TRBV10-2,TGCGCCAGCAGTGGGACAGGGTTGGGTGAAAAACTGTTTTTT,CASSGTGLGEKLFF
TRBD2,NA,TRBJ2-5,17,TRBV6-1,TGTGCCAGCAGTATACCGGGGGCGGGAGGAAGGGGAGAGACCCAGTACTTC,CASSIPGAGGRGETQYF
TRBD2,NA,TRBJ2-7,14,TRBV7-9,TGTGCCAGCAGCAGGACTAGCGGGAACTACGAGCAGTACTTC,CASSRTSGNYEQYF
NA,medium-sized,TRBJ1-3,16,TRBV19,TGTGCCAGTAGATCCCCATCGGGGGACCGTCGAAACACCATATATTTT,CASRSPSGDRRNTIYF
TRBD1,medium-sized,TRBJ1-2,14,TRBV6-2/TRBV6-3,TGTGCCAGCAGTTCATTAGGACAGGGGCTTCGCTACACCTTC,CASSSLGQGLRYTF
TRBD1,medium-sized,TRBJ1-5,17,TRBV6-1,TGTGCCAGCAGTGAAGCTTTGACAGGGATGAGCAATCAGCCCCAGCATTTT,CASSEALTGMSNQPQHF
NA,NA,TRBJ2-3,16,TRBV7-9,TGTGCCAGCAGCCGGCGGACAGAGACTAGCACAGATACGCAGTATTTT,CASSRRTETSTDTQYF
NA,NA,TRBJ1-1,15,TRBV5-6,TGTGCCAGCAGCTTGAGCGCCCAAAAGGGCACTGAAGCTTTCTTT,CASSLSAQKGTEAFF
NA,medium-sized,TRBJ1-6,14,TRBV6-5,TGTGCCAGCAGTGAGGGCCCGAGGAATTCACCCCTCCACTTT,CASSEGPRNSPLHF
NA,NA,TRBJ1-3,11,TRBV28,TGTGCCAGCAGTTTGTTGGGTCTTGTATATTTT,CASSLLGLVYF
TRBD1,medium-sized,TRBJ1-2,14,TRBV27,TGTGCCAGCAGTTTACAGGGGGCGAACTATGGCTACACCTTC,CASSLQGANYGYTF
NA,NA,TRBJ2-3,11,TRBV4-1,TGCGCCAGCAGCCTCTGGGATACGCAGTATTTT,CASSLWDTQYF
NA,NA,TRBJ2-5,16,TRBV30,TGTGCCTGGAGTGTAGGTAGCAGGGCGAAACAAGAGACCCAGTACTTC,CAWSVGSRAKQETQYF
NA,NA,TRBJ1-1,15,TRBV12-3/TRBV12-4,TGTGCCAGCAGTTTGAGCCCAGGGAAGAACACTGAAGCTTTCTTT,CASSLSPGKNTEAFF
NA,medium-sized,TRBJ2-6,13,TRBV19,TGTGCCAGTAGTCATCCCCGGACCAACGTCCTGACTTTC,CASSHPRTNVLTF
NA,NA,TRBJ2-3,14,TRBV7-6,TGTGCCAGCAGCTTAGTATCGGCGGGAGATACGCAGTATTTT,CASSLVSAGDTQYF
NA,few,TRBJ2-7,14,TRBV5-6,TGTGCCAGCAGCATGGGGGGGCGCCACTACGAGCAGTACTTC,CASSMGGRHYEQYF
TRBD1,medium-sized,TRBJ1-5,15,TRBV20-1,TGCAGTGCAGAGGACAGGGTTACGGGCAATCAGCCCCAGCATTTT,CSAEDRVTGNQPQHF
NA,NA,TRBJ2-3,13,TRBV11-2,TGCGCCAGCAGCCATAGGAGGAGGGATACGCAGTATTTT,CASSHRRRDTQYF
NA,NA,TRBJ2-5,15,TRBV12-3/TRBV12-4,TGTGCCAGCAGTTTAGCGAGAAACCATCAAGAGACCCAGTACTTC,CASSLARNHQETQYF
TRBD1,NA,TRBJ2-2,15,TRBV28,TGTGCCAGCAGCCCCGGGACAGGGGACACCGGGGAGCTGTTTTTT,CASSPGTGDTGELFF
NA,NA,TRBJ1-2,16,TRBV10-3,TGTGCCATCAGTTACTCGACGGGTGGGACTAACTATGGCTACACCTTC,CAISYSTGGTNYGYTF
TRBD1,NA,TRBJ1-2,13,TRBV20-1,TGCAGTGCTCGGGACAGGGGAGTCTACGGCTACACCTTC,CSARDRGVYGYTF
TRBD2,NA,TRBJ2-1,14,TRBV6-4,TGTGCCAGCAGTCCAGCGGGAGAGTACAATGAGCAGTTCTTC,CASSPAGEYNEQFF
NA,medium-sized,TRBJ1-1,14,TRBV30,TGTGCCTGGAGTGGGGCTGGGGTCATCCCTGAAGCTTTCTTT,CAWSGAGVIPEAFF
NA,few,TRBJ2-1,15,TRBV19,TGTGCCAGTAGTATTTCCGGACAGCCCTACAATGAGCAGTTCTTC,CASSISGQPYNEQFF
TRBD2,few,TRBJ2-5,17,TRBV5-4,TGTGCCAGCAGCACCGGACTAGCGGGAGGGCCAGGGGAGACCCAGTACTTC,CASSTGLAGGPGETQYF
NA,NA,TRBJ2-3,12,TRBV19,TGTGCCAGTAGTATGGGGGTAAATACGCAGTATTTT,CASSMGVNTQYF
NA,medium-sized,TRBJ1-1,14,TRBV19,TGTGCCAGTAGTAAAGACGTACGGGACACTGAAGCTTTCTTT,CASSKDVRDTEAFF
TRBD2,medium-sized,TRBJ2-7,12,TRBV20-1,TGCAGTGGGTTAGCGGGAGTGAGGGAGCAGTACTTC,CSGLAGVREQYF
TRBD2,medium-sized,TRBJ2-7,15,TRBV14,TGTGCCAGCAGCCAAGAGACTAGCGGGATGGGCGAGCAGTACTTC,CASSQETSGMGEQYF
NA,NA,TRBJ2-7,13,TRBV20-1,TGCAGTGCTAAGAGGGGGGGGGGCCTGGAGCAGTACTTC,CSAKRGGGLEQYF
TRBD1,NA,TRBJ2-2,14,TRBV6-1,TGTGCCACGAGGCAGGGGGCGCACACCGGGGAGCTGTTTTTT,CATRQGAHTGELFF
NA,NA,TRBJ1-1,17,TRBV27,TGTGCCAGCAGTTTATCGGGGACGGGGGGTGTGAACACTGAAGCTTTCTTT,CASSLSGTGGVNTEAFF
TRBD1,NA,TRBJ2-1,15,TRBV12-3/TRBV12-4,TGTGCCAGCAGTTTCTGGGACAGGGGGGTCAATGAGCAGTTCTTC,CASSFWDRGVNEQFF
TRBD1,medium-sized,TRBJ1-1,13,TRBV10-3,TGTGCCATCAGTCCTGGAACAGGGGGGAAAGCTTTCTTT,CAISPGTGGKAFF
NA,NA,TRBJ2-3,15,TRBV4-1,TGCGCCAGCAGCCAAGATGGGGGCGGCCGCGATACGCAGTATTTT,CASSQDGGGRDTQYF
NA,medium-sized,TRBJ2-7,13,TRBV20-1,TGCAGTGCTAGAGGGCAGCGATCCTACGAGCAGTACTTC,CSARGQRSYEQYF
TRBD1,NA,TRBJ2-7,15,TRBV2,TGTGCCAGCAGAGACAGGGGGCTCCTCTCCTACGAGCAGTACTTC,CASRDRGLLSYEQYF